These T cell receptor beta chains were read from a single sample in a study of blood T cell repertoires in COVID-19. TCRdb's table, derived via immunoSEQ multiplex PCR, lists solely in-frame clones and lacks some. The sample gives some 80,000 clones, roughly 80% of which show up once; approximately 12% is in the top ten. Sequencing input: peripheral blood. All receptors derive from an elderly man with acute or convalescent COVID-19. Each CDR3 is given with its conserved first and last residue. Fields, in order: clone size, D gene, J gene, V gene, CDR3 protein, CDR3 DNA. D genes are given only for firm matches. Clone size is not always given. Where it is, it says once, few, many or a class for expanded clones.

abundance: NA; d_gene: NA; j_gene: TRBJ2-7; v_gene: TRBV11-2; CDR3aa: CASSPRQFYEQYF; CDR3nt: TGTGCCAGCAGCCCACGACAGTTCTACGAGCAGTACTTC
abundance: NA; d_gene: NA; j_gene: TRBJ2-3; v_gene: TRBV7-2; CDR3aa: CASSLTRDTDTQYF; CDR3nt: TGTGCCAGCAGCTTAACGAGAGACACAGATACGCAGTATTTT
abundance: NA; d_gene: TRBD1; j_gene: TRBJ1-2; v_gene: TRBV20-1; CDR3aa: CSASVQGAPSEEANYGYTF; CDR3nt: TGCAGTGCTAGTGTGCAGGGGGCGCCATCAGAGGAGGCTAACTATGGCTACACCTTC
abundance: NA; d_gene: NA; j_gene: TRBJ1-5; v_gene: TRBV6-4; CDR3aa: CASSEQAGGDQPQHF; CDR3nt: TGTGCCAGCAGTGAACAGGCAGGTGGGGATCAGCCCCAGCATTTT
abundance: NA; d_gene: NA; j_gene: TRBJ1-1; v_gene: TRBV21-1; CDR3aa: CARANLQGAMNTEAFF; CDR3nt: TGTGCCAGAGCCAACCTGCAGGGCGCAATGAACACTGAAGCTTTCTTT
abundance: NA; d_gene: NA; j_gene: TRBJ1-5; v_gene: TRBV20-1; CDR3aa: CSASGGGVRGRDQPQHF; CDR3nt: TGCAGTGCTAGTGGCGGGGGTGTTAGGGGTCGGGATCAGCCCCAGCATTTT
abundance: once; d_gene: NA; j_gene: TRBJ1-4; v_gene: TRBV20-1; CDR3aa: CSASVTRGGTNEKLFF; CDR3nt: TGCAGTGCTAGTGTCACCAGAGGTGGGACTAATGAAAAACTGTTTTTT
abundance: NA; d_gene: NA; j_gene: TRBJ1-6; v_gene: TRBV10-3; CDR3aa: CAISESTYNSPLHF; CDR3nt: TGTGCCATCAGTGAATCTACCTATAATTCACCCCTCCACTTT
abundance: NA; d_gene: TRBD1; j_gene: TRBJ1-2; v_gene: TRBV24-1; CDR3aa: CATSGGQGSGYTF; CDR3nt: TGTGCCACCAGTGGGGGACAGGGGAGCGGCTACACCTTC
abundance: NA; d_gene: TRBD1; j_gene: TRBJ1-2; v_gene: TRBV7-2; CDR3aa: CASSLALDRAHGYTF; CDR3nt: TGTGCCAGCAGCTTAGCCCTAGACAGGGCACATGGCTACACCTTC
abundance: NA; d_gene: NA; j_gene: TRBJ1-2; v_gene: TRBV5-4; CDR3aa: CASSFRQDYGYTF; CDR3nt: TGTGCCAGCAGCTTTAGACAGGACTATGGCTACACCTTC
abundance: NA; d_gene: NA; j_gene: TRBJ1-4; v_gene: TRBV2; CDR3aa: CASSAVFPTNEKLFF; CDR3nt: TGTGCCAGCAGTGCCGTCTTTCCAACTAATGAAAAACTGTTTTTT
abundance: once; d_gene: TRBD1; j_gene: TRBJ2-2; v_gene: TRBV18; CDR3aa: CASSPIQGRMNTGELFF; CDR3nt: TGTGCCAGCTCACCCATACAGGGGCGGATGAACACCGGGGAGCTGTTTTTT
abundance: NA; d_gene: TRBD2; j_gene: TRBJ2-5; v_gene: TRBV5-1; CDR3aa: CASSLGQRGQETQYF; CDR3nt: TGCGCCAGCAGCTTGGGCCAGCGGGGGCAAGAGACCCAGTACTTC
abundance: few; d_gene: NA; j_gene: TRBJ2-7; v_gene: TRBV2; CDR3aa: CASRDRPYEQYF; CDR3nt: TGTGCCAGCAGGGACAGACCCTACGAGCAGTACTTC
abundance: NA; d_gene: TRBD1; j_gene: TRBJ1-1; v_gene: TRBV29-1; CDR3aa: CSVTGQLNTEAFF; CDR3nt: TGCAGCGTTACGGGACAGTTGAACACTGAAGCTTTCTTT
abundance: NA; d_gene: NA; j_gene: TRBJ1-2; v_gene: TRBV4-1; CDR3aa: CASRSTANYGYTF; CDR3nt: TGCGCCAGCAGGTCGACAGCGAACTATGGCTACACCTTC
abundance: NA; d_gene: NA; j_gene: TRBJ1-2; v_gene: TRBV5-1; CDR3aa: CASSPRGGPGYGYTF; CDR3nt: TGCGCCAGCAGCCCTCGCGGGGGGCCAGGCTATGGCTACACCTTC
abundance: NA; d_gene: TRBD1; j_gene: TRBJ2-5; v_gene: TRBV2; CDR3aa: CASKARTGDQETQYF; CDR3nt: TGTGCCAGCAAAGCCCGAACAGGGGACCAAGAGACCCAGTACTTC
abundance: NA; d_gene: NA; j_gene: TRBJ1-2; v_gene: TRBV7-3; CDR3aa: CASSPDSSYGYTF; CDR3nt: TGTGCCAGCAGCCCCGACAGTTCATATGGCTACACCTTC
abundance: NA; d_gene: TRBD1; j_gene: TRBJ2-2; v_gene: TRBV19; CDR3aa: CASSGDRGAGELFF; CDR3nt: TGTGCCAGTAGTGGGGACAGGGGTGCCGGGGAGCTGTTTTTT
abundance: NA; d_gene: NA; j_gene: TRBJ2-7; v_gene: TRBV5-6; CDR3aa: CASSLAQGIIVHEQYF; CDR3nt: TGTGCCAGCAGCTTGGCCCAGGGGATTATTGTTCACGAGCAGTACTTC
abundance: NA; d_gene: NA; j_gene: TRBJ2-3; v_gene: TRBV7-3; CDR3aa: CASSLGTGVTDTQYF; CDR3nt: TGTGCCAGCAGCTTAGGTACAGGAGTCACAGATACGCAGTATTTT
abundance: NA; d_gene: TRBD1; j_gene: TRBJ1-2; v_gene: TRBV19; CDR3aa: CASSTGTGIYGYTF; CDR3nt: TGTGCCAGTAGTACCGGGACAGGGATCTATGGCTACACCTTC
abundance: NA; d_gene: NA; j_gene: TRBJ1-2; v_gene: TRBV3-1/TRBV3-2; CDR3aa: CASSHRQAANYGYTF; CDR3nt: TGTGCCAGCAGCCACAGACAGGCAGCTAACTATGGCTACACCTTC
abundance: NA; d_gene: NA; j_gene: TRBJ2-1; v_gene: TRBV14; CDR3aa: CASSPDIGGSYNEQFF; CDR3nt: TGTGCCAGCAGCCCTGACATTGGGGGGTCCTACAATGAGCAGTTCTTC
abundance: once; d_gene: NA; j_gene: TRBJ1-6; v_gene: TRBV6-9; CDR3aa: CASSYPIRDPGNSPLHF; CDR3nt: TGTGCCAGCAGTTATCCAATCCGGGATCCTGGGAATTCACCCCTCCACTTT
abundance: NA; d_gene: TRBD1; j_gene: TRBJ1-3; v_gene: TRBV14; CDR3aa: CASSLTFRADRERNTIYF; CDR3nt: TGTGCCAGCAGCCTCACCTTTCGGGCAGACAGGGAGCGAAACACCATATATTTT
abundance: NA; d_gene: TRBD1; j_gene: TRBJ1-2; v_gene: TRBV5-1; CDR3aa: CASSGQGGNGYTF; CDR3nt: TGCGCCAGCAGCGGACAGGGAGGGAATGGCTACACCTTC
abundance: NA; d_gene: TRBD2; j_gene: TRBJ2-3; v_gene: TRBV5-1; CDR3aa: CASSITPGLASDTQYF; CDR3nt: TGCGCCAGCAGCATAACTCCGGGACTAGCATCGGATACGCAGTATTTT
abundance: NA; d_gene: NA; j_gene: TRBJ1-1; v_gene: TRBV5-1; CDR3aa: CASSLAGANTEAFF; CDR3nt: TGCGCCAGCAGCTTGGCCGGAGCTAACACTGAAGCTTTCTTT
abundance: NA; d_gene: NA; j_gene: TRBJ1-4; v_gene: TRBV5-4; CDR3aa: CASSLSGGTANEKLFF; CDR3nt: TGTGCCAGCAGCTTATCTGGGGGCACGGCTAATGAAAAACTGTTTTTT
abundance: NA; d_gene: NA; j_gene: TRBJ2-2; v_gene: TRBV7-9; CDR3aa: CASSPQSGTGELFF; CDR3nt: TGTGCCAGCAGCCCTCAAAGCGGCACCGGGGAGCTGTTTTTT
abundance: NA; d_gene: NA; j_gene: TRBJ1-1; v_gene: TRBV2; CDR3aa: CASNPARGNTEAFF; CDR3nt: TGTGCCAGCAATCCTGCTCGGGGGAACACTGAAGCTTTCTTT
abundance: NA; d_gene: NA; j_gene: TRBJ2-2; v_gene: TRBV5-6; CDR3aa: CASSLRAGKNANTGELFF; CDR3nt: TGTGCCAGCAGCTTGCGGGCAGGGAAGAATGCGAACACCGGGGAGCTGTTTTTT
abundance: NA; d_gene: NA; j_gene: TRBJ1-1; v_gene: TRBV19; CDR3aa: CASSIFSRVHTEAFF; CDR3nt: TGTGCCAGTAGTATATTTAGCAGGGTCCACACTGAAGCTTTCTTT
abundance: NA; d_gene: TRBD1; j_gene: TRBJ1-2; v_gene: TRBV11-2; CDR3aa: CASSLGGSPGQGAYYGYTF; CDR3nt: TGTGCCAGCAGCTTAGGGGGGTCCCCGGGACAGGGGGCTTACTATGGCTACACCTTC
abundance: NA; d_gene: NA; j_gene: TRBJ1-5; v_gene: TRBV5-1; CDR3aa: CASSLDSIIGQPQHF; CDR3nt: TGCGCCAGCAGCTTGGATTCTATAATTGGTCAGCCCCAGCATTTT
abundance: NA; d_gene: TRBD1; j_gene: TRBJ2-7; v_gene: TRBV5-4; CDR3aa: CASSTGTGGLYEQYF; CDR3nt: TGTGCCAGCTCTACCGGGACAGGGGGCTTGTACGAGCAGTACTTC
abundance: NA; d_gene: NA; j_gene: TRBJ1-6; v_gene: TRBV6-4; CDR3aa: CASSGRRHSPLHF; CDR3nt: TGTGCCAGCAGTGGGCGGAGGCATTCACCCCTCCACTTT
abundance: NA; d_gene: TRBD2; j_gene: TRBJ2-2; v_gene: TRBV6-6; CDR3aa: CASSPPQRGSNTGELFF; CDR3nt: TGTGCCAGCAGTCCACCTCAGCGGGGGTCGAACACCGGGGAGCTGTTTTTT
abundance: NA; d_gene: NA; j_gene: TRBJ1-1; v_gene: TRBV25-1; CDR3aa: CASSDQSAGTEVTEAFF; CDR3nt: TGTGCCAGCAGTGACCAGAGCGCCGGGACTGAAGTCACTGAAGCTTTCTTT
abundance: NA; d_gene: NA; j_gene: TRBJ1-5; v_gene: TRBV7-2; CDR3aa: CASSSSPGHNQPQHF; CDR3nt: TGTGCCAGCAGCTCAAGTCCAGGACACAATCAGCCCCAGCATTTT
abundance: NA; d_gene: TRBD2; j_gene: TRBJ2-5; v_gene: TRBV5-1; CDR3aa: CASTRLAGGQETQYF; CDR3nt: TGCGCCAGCACTCGACTAGCGGGGGGGCAAGAGACCCAGTACTTC
abundance: NA; d_gene: NA; j_gene: TRBJ2-5; v_gene: TRBV20-1; CDR3aa: CSATIEETQYF; CDR3nt: TGCAGTGCTACCATAGAGGAGACCCAGTACTTC
abundance: NA; d_gene: NA; j_gene: TRBJ2-5; v_gene: TRBV30; CDR3aa: CAWSRYSQETQYF; CDR3nt: TGTGCCTGGAGTCGGTACTCACAAGAGACCCAGTACTTC
abundance: NA; d_gene: TRBD1; j_gene: TRBJ1-4; v_gene: TRBV30; CDR3aa: CASTSGQLREKLFF; CDR3nt: TGTGCCTCAACCTCGGGACAGTTGAGAGAAAAACTGTTTTTT
abundance: NA; d_gene: NA; j_gene: TRBJ1-6; v_gene: TRBV7-2; CDR3aa: CASSPGQRDNSPLHF; CDR3nt: TGTGCCAGCAGCCCGGGACAAAGAGATAATTCACCCCTCCACTTT
abundance: NA; d_gene: NA; j_gene: TRBJ2-5; v_gene: TRBV5-1; CDR3aa: CASSSPWREGEETQYF; CDR3nt: TGCGCCAGCAGCTCTCCCTGGCGGGAAGGGGAAGAGACCCAGTACTTC
abundance: NA; d_gene: NA; j_gene: TRBJ1-1; v_gene: TRBV7-9; CDR3aa: CASSAFGGGTEAFF; CDR3nt: TGTGCCAGCAGCGCATTTGGGGGCGGCACTGAAGCTTTCTTT
abundance: NA; d_gene: NA; j_gene: TRBJ1-6; v_gene: TRBV10-3; CDR3aa: CAISGTGSPLHF; CDR3nt: TGTGCCATCAGTGGCACAGGGTCACCCCTCCACTTT
abundance: NA; d_gene: TRBD1; j_gene: TRBJ1-2; v_gene: TRBV5-8; CDR3aa: CASSFKTGANYGYTF; CDR3nt: TGTGCCAGCAGCTTTAAGACAGGGGCTAACTATGGCTACACCTTC
abundance: NA; d_gene: NA; j_gene: TRBJ2-3; v_gene: TRBV2; CDR3aa: CASSEGTNPRTDTQYF; CDR3nt: TGTGCCAGCAGTGAAGGGACTAATCCCCGCACAGATACGCAGTATTTT
abundance: NA; d_gene: NA; j_gene: TRBJ2-1; v_gene: TRBV7-3; CDR3aa: CASSLGPGNEQFF; CDR3nt: TGTGCCAGCAGCTTAGGGCCAGGGAATGAGCAGTTCTTC
abundance: NA; d_gene: TRBD1; j_gene: TRBJ1-2; v_gene: TRBV6-5; CDR3aa: CASSYSGQVDYGYTF; CDR3nt: TGTGCCAGCAGTTACTCAGGACAGGTTGACTATGGCTACACCTTC
abundance: NA; d_gene: TRBD1; j_gene: TRBJ1-1; v_gene: TRBV12-5; CDR3aa: CASGLTGYTEAFF; CDR3nt: TGTGCTAGTGGATTGACAGGGTACACTGAAGCTTTCTTT
abundance: NA; d_gene: TRBD1; j_gene: TRBJ1-2; v_gene: TRBV12-3/TRBV12-4; CDR3aa: CASRQRDSYGYTF; CDR3nt: TGTGCCAGCAGGCAACGGGACAGCTATGGCTACACCTTC